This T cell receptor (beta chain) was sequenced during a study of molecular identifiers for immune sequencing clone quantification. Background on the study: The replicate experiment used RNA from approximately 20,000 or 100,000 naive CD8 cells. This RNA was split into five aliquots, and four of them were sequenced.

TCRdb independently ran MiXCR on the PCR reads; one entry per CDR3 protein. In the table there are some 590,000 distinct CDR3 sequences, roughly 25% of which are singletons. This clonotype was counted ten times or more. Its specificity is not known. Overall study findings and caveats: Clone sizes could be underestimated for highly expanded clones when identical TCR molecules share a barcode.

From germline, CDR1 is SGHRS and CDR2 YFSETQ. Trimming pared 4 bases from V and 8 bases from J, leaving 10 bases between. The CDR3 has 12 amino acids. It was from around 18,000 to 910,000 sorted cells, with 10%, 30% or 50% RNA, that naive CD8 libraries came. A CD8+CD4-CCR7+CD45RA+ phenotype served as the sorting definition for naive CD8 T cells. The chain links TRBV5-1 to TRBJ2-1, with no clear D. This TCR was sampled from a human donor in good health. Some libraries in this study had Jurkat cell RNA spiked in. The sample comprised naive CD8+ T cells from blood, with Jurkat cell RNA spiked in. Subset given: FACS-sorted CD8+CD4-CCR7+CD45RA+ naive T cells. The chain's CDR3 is CASSPTEDEQFF. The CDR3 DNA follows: TGCGCCAGCAGCCCGACGGAAGATGAGCAGTTCTTC.